The 21 T cell receptor beta chains presented below share a single source sample, sequenced in a study of blood T cell repertoires in COVID-19. The protocol was immunoSEQ multiplex PCR, while the TCRdb copy is restricted to in-frame clones and leaves out a portion. Found here are around 86,000 clones, 83% of them singletons; the top ten hold roughly 28%. Material: peripheral blood. The origin of the receptors is a woman aged 80 or older with acute or convalescent COVID-19.

The chain has TRBV7-2 and TRBJ2-2; 9 nucleotides line up with TRBD2. In germline, CDR1 is SGHTA, CDR2 FQGNSA. Trimming took 6 bases from V and 1 from J; bases not matched to a gene: 3. CDR3 length equals 15 residues. The CDR3: CASRTLAGNTGELFF. The DNA of the CDR3 is TGTGCCAGCAGAACACTAGCGGGGAACACCGGGGAGCTGTTTTTT.

Only one count was recorded for this clone. V is TRBV19 and J is TRBJ2-2; D is possibly TRBD1 (6 bases). Trimming removed 6 bases from V and 5 bases from J, with 10 bases in between. Germline CDR1 is LNHDA and CDR2 is SQIVND (reference sequence). The CDR3 is 13 amino acids. The CDR3 protein is CASSPQGTGELFF. The CDR3 bases are TGTGCCAGTAGCCCACAGGGTACCGGGGAGCTGTTTTTT.

The chain carries TRBV5-4 and TRBJ1-5, with no clear D. Trimming left V 0 bases short and J 8 bases short, with 9 bases between. This CDR3 contains 13 residues. Per the germline V gene, CDR1 is SGHNT and CDR2 is YYREEE (reference sequence). This CDR3 is CASSLGLGEPQHF. In DNA form, the CDR3 reads TGTGCCAGCAGCTTGGGGCTAGGAGAGCCCCAGCATTTT.

The chain joins TRBV11-3 to TRBJ2-3; D unresolved. CDR3 length: 12 amino acids. The V gene lost 2 bases and the J gene lost 5 bases, with 5 bases spanning the gap. The germline V gene has CDR1 SGHNT and CDR2 YENEEA. CDR3 sequence: CASSLSGDTQYF. The CDR3 nucleotides are TGTGCCAGCAGCTTATCGGGAGATACGCAGTATTTT.

V is TRBV3-1 (or the pseudogene TRBV3-2) and J is TRBJ2-5; TRBD2 matches 9 bases. Looked up from germline, CDR1 is LGHDT and CDR2 is YNNKEL (reference sequence). CDR3 length: 16 amino acids. J gave up 5 bases and V 2 bases, and 9 bases lay outside the gene matches. The CDR3 sequence: CASSQLNSGSGETQYF. The CDR3 nucleotides read TGTGCCAGCAGCCAACTTAATAGCGGGAGTGGCGAGACCCAGTACTTC.

Worth noting for this clone: Other DNA sequences in this sample translate to the same CDR3. This chain's CDR3 is CASSSIAGVTYEQYF. The CDR3 region has the DNA TGTGCCAGCAGCTCAATAGCGGGAGTTACCTACGAGCAGTACTTC. The V call is TRBV7-2, the J call TRBJ2-7; TRBD2 agrees at 9 bases. The CDR3 runs 15 residues. The J segment lost 2 bases and the V segment lost 4 bases, leaving 6 bases of the junction unmatched. CDR1 SGHTA and CDR2 FQGNSA come from the germline V gene.

This chain links TRBV24-1 with TRBJ1-2; perhaps TRBD1 as D (5 bases). This CDR3 spans 14 amino acids. Between the trimmed V and J ends, which lost 4 bases and 5 bases, there was a span of 13 bases. Germline V gene data show CDR1 as KGHDR and CDR2 as SFDVKD. The CDR3 loop is CATSDLGGEYGYTF. The CDR3 DNA sequence: TGTGCCACCAGTGACCTGGGGGGGGAATATGGCTACACCTTC.

V usage is TRBV10-2 and J usage is TRBJ2-3, with D unresolved. CDR1 is WSHSY, CDR2 SAAADI, per germline. V dropped 1 base and J dropped 5 bases, with 4 bases sitting between them. CDR3 length: 12 amino acids. The CDR3 here is CASSEFRDTQYF. The DNA of the CDR3 is TGCGCCAGCAGTGAGTTTAGAGATACGCAGTATTTT.

V usage is TRBV5-6 and J usage is TRBJ2-1, with TRBD2 identical over 9 bases. The CDR3 is made up of 15 amino acids. Germline CDR1 SGHDT, CDR2 YYEEEE. The V and J ends lost 0 bases and 5 bases, in that order; junction bases with no gene match: 3. CDR3 in amino acids: CASSLAASGNNEQFF. CDR3 nucleotide sequence: TGTGCCAGCAGCTTGGCGGCTAGCGGGAACAATGAGCAGTTCTTC.

The CDR3 reads CASSQREIQWAQYF. For the CDR3, the DNA is TGTGCCAGCAGCCAACGGGAGATTCAATGGGCCCAGTACTTC. The chain employs TRBV11-3 and TRBJ2-5; D perhaps matches TRBD2 (6 bases). The CDR3 totals 14 residues. V lost 5 bases to trimming and J lost 9 bases, with 19 bases between them. The germline gives CDR1 SGHNT, CDR2 YENEEA.

The chain uses TRBV27 and TRBJ1-3; no definite D call. The CDR3 length is 14 residues. Trimming took 6 bases from V and 4 from J, leaving 13 bases between them. Per germline, CDR1 MNHEY and CDR2 SMNVEV (reference sequence). The CDR3 region has the DNA TGTGCCAGCAGCCCGGAGGGTTACGGAAACACCATATATTTT. Translation: CASSPEGYGNTIYF.

This chain links TRBV5-4 with TRBJ2-2, with 7 nucleotides matching TRBD2. The V gene end was trimmed by 7 bases and the J gene end by 0 bases; junction bases not matched to a gene: 6. The CDR3 consists of 15 residues. CDR1 and CDR2 from the germline V gene are SGHNT and YYREEE (reference sequence). The CDR3: CASGTGGANTGELFF. The CDR3 nucleotides read TGTGCCAGCGGAACGGGAGGCGCGAACACCGGGGAGCTGTTTTTT.

V gene TRBV5-6 combines with J gene TRBJ2-7, with 11 nucleotides matching TRBD1. This CDR3 has 14 amino acids. V lost 2 bases, J lost 6 bases, and 4 bases stayed unmatched. Germline V gives CDR1 SGHDT, CDR2 YYEEEE. The CDR3: CASSFGQGASEQYF. The DNA for the CDR3 is TGTGCCAGCAGCTTCGGACAGGGGGCTTCCGAGCAGTACTTC.

The V and J genes are TRBV5-4 and TRBJ2-7; weak D call: TRBD2 (5 bases). V dropped 3 bases and J dropped 5 bases, with 21 bases sitting between them. This CDR3 has 16 amino acids. The germline V gene has CDR1 SGHNT and CDR2 YYREEE (reference sequence). DNA of the CDR3: TGTGCCAGCAGCTCCCCTACGGCGAGGGCTGGCGACGAGCAGTACTTC. This sequence encodes CASSSPTARAGDEQYF.

The chain has TRBV4-2 and TRBJ2-5, with 11 bases lining up with TRBD2. V trimming: 4 bases; J trimming: 3 bases; junction bases outside the gene matches: 7. CDR1 and CDR2 from the germline V gene are LGHNA and YNFKEQ. The length of the CDR3 is 16 residues. The CDR3 region has the DNA TGTGCCAGCAGCCCCCAGGATAGCGGGAGGGAAGAGACCCAGTACTTC. It is translated as CASSPQDSGREETQYF.

J is TRBJ2-1 and V is TRBV27, with 8 bases fitting TRBD1. Trimming took 8 bases from V and 10 from J; bases not matched to a gene: 19. The CDR3 runs to 16 residues. Germline CDR1 is MNHEY and CDR2 is SMNVEV (reference sequence). The CDR3 reads CASYTSGGGLGKEQFF. CDR3 DNA: TGTGCCAGCTACACCTCAGGGGGCGGGTTGGGGAAAGAGCAGTTCTTC.

The J gene is TRBJ2-3, the V gene TRBV24-1; 10 nucleotides line up with TRBD1. J gave up 5 bases and V 3 bases, and 7 bases lay outside the gene matches. Germline CDR1 is KGHDR and CDR2 is SFDVKD. This CDR3 spans 16 amino acids. The CDR3 region is CATSDAGTGAEDTQYF. For the CDR3, the DNA is TGTGCCACCAGTGATGCCGGGACAGGGGCAGAAGATACGCAGTATTTT.

This clone was counted a single time. The chain has TRBV6-2 or TRBV6-3 and TRBJ2-3; 8 nucleotides agree with TRBD2. The V segment lost 2 bases and the J segment 4 bases; nucleotides outside the gene matches: 5. The germline V gene encodes CDR1 MNHEY and CDR2 SVGEGT. The CDR3 has 15 amino acids. The CDR3 nucleotides read TGTGCCAGCAGTTACGTTGCGGGAGGTCCAGATACGCAGTATTTT. As protein: CASSYVAGGPDTQYF.

This chain joins TRBV28 and TRBJ2-7; TRBD1 is a possible D gene (6 bases). Germline V CDR1 and CDR2: MDHEN, SYDVKM. V was clipped by 8 bases and J by 2 bases, with 13 bases between them. The CDR3 spans 13 residues. CDR3 region: CASLGHTPYEQYF. CDR3 nucleotide sequence: TGTGCCAGCCTGGGACATACTCCCTACGAGCAGTACTTC.

The chain couples TRBV28 to TRBJ1-2, with D unclear. This CDR3 has 12 amino acids. The germline V and J ends were trimmed by 3 bases and 7 bases, with 9 bases remaining between them. Germline V gene sequence: CDR1 MDHEN, CDR2 SYDVKM. CDR3 sequence reads: CASSFQVGGYTF. The CDR3 DNA follows: TGTGCCAGCAGTTTTCAGGTTGGTGGCTACACCTTC.

The V gene is TRBV4-3, the J gene TRBJ1-1, with no clear D. V dropped 0 bases and J dropped 3 bases, with 5 bases sitting between them. The CDR3 covers 13 residues. The V gene's germline CDR1 is LGHNA and CDR2 YSLEER. In DNA, the CDR3 is TGCGCCAGCAGCCAAGATTCGGACACTGAAGCTTTCTTT. Amino acids: CASSQDSDTEAFF.